This TCR beta chain was documented in a study of identical twins. TCRdb re-called the 5' RACE reads through MiXCR, storing one row per CDR3 protein. The table records about 690,000 distinct CDR3 sequences, over 20% of them present only once. This sample was shared with a second study, whose subject was T cells expressing NK-cell markers. That report adds: Of CD8+ T cells, roughly 1.0-7.5% belonged to dominant NKG2C+ clonotypes in five or six donors.

This receptor was taken from a woman younger than 30 in good health. The sequenced sample was PBMCs.

The DNA of the CDR3 is TGCAGTGCTCTTCTAGCGTATCCCCACAATGAGCAGTTCTTC. Amino acids: CSALLAYPHNEQFF. The chain couples TRBV20-1 to TRBJ2-1; D might be TRBD2 (6 bases). CDR3 length: 14 amino acids. V lost 5 bases and J 5 bases, leaving 16 bases between the germline ends. Per germline, CDR1 DFQATT and CDR2 SNEGSKA (reference sequence).